What follows describes a single TCR beta chain. Its target is not known. The assay was immunoSEQ multiplex PCR, and TCRdb's table has in-frame clones only and misses some. The sample lists some 150,000 clones, roughly 91% occurring once. CDR3 length: 18 amino acids. With 1 base clipped from V and 2 bases from J, the junction kept 6 bases outside the gene matches. Germline assignment: CDR1 SEHNR and CDR2 FQNEAQ (reference sequence). The data were obtained in a study of graft-versus-host responses after intestinal transplantation. Whole-study results and caveats: High graft-versus-host to host-versus-graft clonal ratios were found in allografts of patients who had graft-donor T cell macrochimerism. There was an association between peak levels of circulating GvH clones and early post-transplant HvG declines. Detection of GvH clones occurred in recipient marrow, and some had their first appearance in ileum or blood.

The sample was unstimulated CD4+ T cells sorted from spleen or lymph node cells, taken before intestinal transplant. This sequence joins TRBV7-9 and TRBJ2-1; 12 bases are shared with TRBD2. The sequence derives from a human donor who received an intestinal transplant. The DNA for the CDR3 is TGTGCCAGCAGCTTAGGACTAGCGGGAGCGACCGCCTACAATGAGCAGTTCTTC. Its translation: CASSLGLAGATAYNEQFF. Combining the CDR3 with reference TRBV7-9 and TRBJ2-1 gives the whole variable domain DTGVSQNPRHKITKRGQNVTFRCDPISEHNRLYWYRQTLGQGPEFLTYFQNEAQLEKSRLLSDRFSAERPKGSFSTLEIQRTEQGDSAMYLCASSLGLAGATAYNEQFFGPGTRLTVL.